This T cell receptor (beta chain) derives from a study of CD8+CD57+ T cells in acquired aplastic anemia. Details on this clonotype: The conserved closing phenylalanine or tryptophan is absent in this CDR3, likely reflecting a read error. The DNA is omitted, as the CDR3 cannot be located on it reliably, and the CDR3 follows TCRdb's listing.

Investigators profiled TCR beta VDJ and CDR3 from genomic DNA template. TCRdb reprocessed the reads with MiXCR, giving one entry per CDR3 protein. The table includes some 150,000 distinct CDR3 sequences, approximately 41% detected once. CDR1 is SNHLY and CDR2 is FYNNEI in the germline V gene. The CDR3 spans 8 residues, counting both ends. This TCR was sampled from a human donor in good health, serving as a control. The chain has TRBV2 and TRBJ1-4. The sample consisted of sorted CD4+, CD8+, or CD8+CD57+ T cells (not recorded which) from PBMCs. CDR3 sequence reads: CASRPGTS.